This TCR beta chain appears in the sequencing data of a study of blood T cell repertoires in COVID-19. On the study more broadly: Material from acute and convalescent COVID-19 was sourced from the United States, Italy and Spain.

The authors' processing: Nucleated cell number was recorded as an estimate derived from reference gene primer amplification. Sequencing was performed with immunoSEQ multiplex PCR; in TCRdb, only in-frame clones are kept and a portion is missing. V, J and clone size reflect that table, while D and trimming were determined from the DNA. Of roughly 350,000 clones in the sample, 80% to 90% were seen once. Trimming stripped 6 bases from V and 5 bases from J, with 13 bases between. This CDR3 comprises 13 residues. In germline, CDR1 is LNHDA, CDR2 SQIVND (reference sequence). Seattle patients were enrolled while actively infected and followed longitudinally.

The chain recombines TRBV19 with TRBJ1-2; D is ambiguous. What was sequenced was peripheral blood. The TCR sequence derives from a woman aged 25 to 39 with COVID-19, enrolled during active disease. The CDR3 sequence is CASSVRRSYGYTF. As DNA, the CDR3 is TGTGCCAGTAGCGTCAGGCGATCTTATGGCTACACCTTC.